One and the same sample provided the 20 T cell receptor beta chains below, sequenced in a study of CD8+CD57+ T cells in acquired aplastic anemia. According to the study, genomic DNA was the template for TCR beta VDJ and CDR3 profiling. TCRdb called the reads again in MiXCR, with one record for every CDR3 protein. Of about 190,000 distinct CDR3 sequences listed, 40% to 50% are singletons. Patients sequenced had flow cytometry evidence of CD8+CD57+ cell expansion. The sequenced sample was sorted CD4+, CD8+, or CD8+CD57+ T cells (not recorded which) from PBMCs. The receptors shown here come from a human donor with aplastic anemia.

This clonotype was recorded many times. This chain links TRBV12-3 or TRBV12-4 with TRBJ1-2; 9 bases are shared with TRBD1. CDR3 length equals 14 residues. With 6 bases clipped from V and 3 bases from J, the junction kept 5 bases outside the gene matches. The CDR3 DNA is TGTGCCAGCAGGAACAGGGGGCGCGACTATGGCTACACCTTC. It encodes CASRNRGRDYGYTF.

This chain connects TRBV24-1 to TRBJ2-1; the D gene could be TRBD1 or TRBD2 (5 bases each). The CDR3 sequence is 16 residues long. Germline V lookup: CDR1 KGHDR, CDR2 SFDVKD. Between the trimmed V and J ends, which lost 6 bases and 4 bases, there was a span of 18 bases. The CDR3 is CATSSSSGTRYNEQFF. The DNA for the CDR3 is TGTGCCACCAGTTCCTCCTCCGGGACCCGATACAATGAGCAGTTCTTC.

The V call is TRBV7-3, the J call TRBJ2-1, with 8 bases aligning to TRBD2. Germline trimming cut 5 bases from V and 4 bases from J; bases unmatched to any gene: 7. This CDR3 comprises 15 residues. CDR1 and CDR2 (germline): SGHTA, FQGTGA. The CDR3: CASSQGRGEYNEQFF. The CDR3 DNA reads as TGTGCCAGCAGCCAAGGGCGGGGGGAATACAATGAGCAGTTCTTC. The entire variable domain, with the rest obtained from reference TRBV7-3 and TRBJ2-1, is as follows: GAGVSQTPSNKVTEKGKYVELRCDPISGHTALYWYRQSLGQGPEFLIYFQGTGAADDSGLPNDRFFAVRPEGSVSTLKIQRTERGDSAVYLCASSQGRGEYNEQFFGPGTRLTVL.

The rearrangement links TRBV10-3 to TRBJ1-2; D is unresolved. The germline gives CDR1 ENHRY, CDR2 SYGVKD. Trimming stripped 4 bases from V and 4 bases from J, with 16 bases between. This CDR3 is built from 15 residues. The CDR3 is CAISVNPTAGYGYTF. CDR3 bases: TGTGCCATCAGTGTGAATCCCACGGCGGGCTATGGCTACACCTTC.

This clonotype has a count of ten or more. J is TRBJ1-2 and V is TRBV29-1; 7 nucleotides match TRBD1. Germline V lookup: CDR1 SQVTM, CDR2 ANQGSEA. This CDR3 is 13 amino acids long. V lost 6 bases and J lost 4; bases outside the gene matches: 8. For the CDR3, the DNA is TGCAGCGTGACTGAGGGGGCACGCTATGGCTACACCTTC. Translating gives CSVTEGARYGYTF.

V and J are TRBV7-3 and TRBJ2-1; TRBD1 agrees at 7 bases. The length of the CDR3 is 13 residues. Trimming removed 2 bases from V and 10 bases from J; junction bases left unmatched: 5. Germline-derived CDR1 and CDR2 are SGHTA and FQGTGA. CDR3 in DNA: TGTGCCAGCAGCTTAGGACAGGCCAACGAGCAGTTCTTC. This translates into CASSLGQANEQFF.

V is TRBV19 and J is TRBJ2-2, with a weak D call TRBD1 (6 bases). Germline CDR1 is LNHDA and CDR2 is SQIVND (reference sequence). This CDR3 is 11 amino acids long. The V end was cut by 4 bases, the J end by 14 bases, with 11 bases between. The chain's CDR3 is CASSKRQVLFF. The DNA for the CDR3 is TGTGCCAGTAGTAAAAGACAGGTACTGTTTTTT.

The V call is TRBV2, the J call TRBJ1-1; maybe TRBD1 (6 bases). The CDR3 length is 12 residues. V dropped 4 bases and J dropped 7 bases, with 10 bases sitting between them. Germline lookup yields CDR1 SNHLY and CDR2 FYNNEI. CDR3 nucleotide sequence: TGTGCCAGCAGTGCCAGGGGTGGTGAAGCTTTCTTT. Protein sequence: CASSARGGEAFF.

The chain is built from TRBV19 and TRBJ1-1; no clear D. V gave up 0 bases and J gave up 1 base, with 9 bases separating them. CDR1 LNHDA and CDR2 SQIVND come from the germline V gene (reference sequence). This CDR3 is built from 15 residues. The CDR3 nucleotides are TGTGCCAGTAGTATAGATCCGGCTTCGAACACTGAAGCTTTCTTT. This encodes CASSIDPASNTEAFF.

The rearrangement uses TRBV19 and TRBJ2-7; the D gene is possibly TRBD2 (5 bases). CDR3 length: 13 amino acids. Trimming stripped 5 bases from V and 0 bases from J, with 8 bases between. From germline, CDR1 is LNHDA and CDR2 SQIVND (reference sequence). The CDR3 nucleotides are TGTGCCAGTAGTCTAGCCATCTCCTACGAGCAGTACTTC. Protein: CASSLAISYEQYF.

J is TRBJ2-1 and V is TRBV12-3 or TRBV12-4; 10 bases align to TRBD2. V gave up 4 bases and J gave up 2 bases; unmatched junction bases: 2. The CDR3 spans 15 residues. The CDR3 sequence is CASSSSGGTYNEQFF. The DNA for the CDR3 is TGTGCCAGCAGTTCTAGCGGGGGAACCTACAATGAGCAGTTCTTC.

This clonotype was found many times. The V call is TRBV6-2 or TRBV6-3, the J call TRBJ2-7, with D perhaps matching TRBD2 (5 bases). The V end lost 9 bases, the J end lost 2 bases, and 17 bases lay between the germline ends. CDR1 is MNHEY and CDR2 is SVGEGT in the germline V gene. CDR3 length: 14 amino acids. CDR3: CASTNHREAYEQYF. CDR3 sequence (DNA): TGTGCCAGTACAAACCACCGGGAAGCCTACGAGCAGTACTTC.

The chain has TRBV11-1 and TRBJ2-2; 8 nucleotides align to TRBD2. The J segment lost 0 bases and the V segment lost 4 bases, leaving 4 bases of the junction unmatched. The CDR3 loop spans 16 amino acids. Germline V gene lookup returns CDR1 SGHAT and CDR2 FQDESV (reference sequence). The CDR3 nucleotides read TGTGCCAGCAGCTCCCAGGGACTAGCGAACACCGGGGAGCTGTTTTTT. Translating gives CASSSQGLANTGELFF.

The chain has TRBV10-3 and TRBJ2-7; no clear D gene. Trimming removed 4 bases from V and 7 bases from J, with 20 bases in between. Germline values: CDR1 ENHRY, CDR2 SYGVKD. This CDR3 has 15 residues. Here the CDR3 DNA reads TGTGCCATCAGTGGTACTGCGGTCGGAGTTGGGGAGCAGTACTTC. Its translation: CAISGTAVGVGEQYF.

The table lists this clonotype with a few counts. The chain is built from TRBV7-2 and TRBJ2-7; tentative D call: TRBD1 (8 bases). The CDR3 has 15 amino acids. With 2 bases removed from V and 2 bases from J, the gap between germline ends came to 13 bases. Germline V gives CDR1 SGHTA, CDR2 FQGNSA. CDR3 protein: CASSLRTGRAYEQYF. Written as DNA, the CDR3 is TGTGCCAGCAGCTTACGGACAGGGAGGGCCTACGAGCAGTACTTC.

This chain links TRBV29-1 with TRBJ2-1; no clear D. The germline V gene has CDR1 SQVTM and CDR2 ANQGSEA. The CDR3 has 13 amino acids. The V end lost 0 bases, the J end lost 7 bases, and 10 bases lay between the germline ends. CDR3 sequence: CSVEENRRNEQFF. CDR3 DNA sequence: TGCAGCGTTGAAGAAAATCGACGGAATGAGCAGTTCTTC.

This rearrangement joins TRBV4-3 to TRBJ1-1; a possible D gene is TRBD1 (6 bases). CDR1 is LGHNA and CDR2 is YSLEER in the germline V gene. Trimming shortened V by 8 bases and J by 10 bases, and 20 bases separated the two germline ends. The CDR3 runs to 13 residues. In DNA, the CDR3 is TGCGCCAGCGCCTCACAGAGAGGGGGGCTAGCTTTCTTT. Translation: CASASQRGGLAFF.

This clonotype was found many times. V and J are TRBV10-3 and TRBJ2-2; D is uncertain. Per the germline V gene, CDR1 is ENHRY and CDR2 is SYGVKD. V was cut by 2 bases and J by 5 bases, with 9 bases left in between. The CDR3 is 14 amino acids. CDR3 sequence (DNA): TGTGCCATCAGTGAGGGTTTACGAACCGGGGAGCTGTTTTTT. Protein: CAISEGLRTGELFF.

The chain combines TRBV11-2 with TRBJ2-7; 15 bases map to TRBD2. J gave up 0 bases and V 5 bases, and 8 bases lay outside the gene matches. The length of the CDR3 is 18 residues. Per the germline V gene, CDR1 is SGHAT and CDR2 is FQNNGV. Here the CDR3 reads CASSLGLAGGRSSYEQYF. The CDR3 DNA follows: TGTGCCAGCAGCCTGGGACTAGCGGGGGGACGGAGCTCCTACGAGCAGTACTTC.

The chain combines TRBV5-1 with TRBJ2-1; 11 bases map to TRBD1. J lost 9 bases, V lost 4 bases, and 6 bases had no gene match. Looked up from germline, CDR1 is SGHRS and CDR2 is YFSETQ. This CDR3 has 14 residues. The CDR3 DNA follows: TGCGCCAGCAGCGGCCGGACAGGGGGCGGTGAGCAGTTCTTC. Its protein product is CASSGRTGGGEQFF.